These T cell receptor beta chains were read from a single sample in a study of blood T cells in healthy people across ages. TCRdb passed the 5' RACE reads through MiXCR, listing each CDR3 protein once. This sample has over 300,000 distinct CDR3 sequences, with 50% to 60% found just once. Sequenced sample: blood. Every receptor here comes from a man aged 55-75 years in good health. Each CDR3 is given with its conserved first and last residue. Fields, in order: J gene, clone size, V gene, D gene, CDR3 protein, CDR3 DNA. A D gene is named only where the DNA matches it firmly. Some rows mark clone size as missing; the rest say once, few, many or name a class of expanded clone.

TRBJ2-4 | few | TRBV25-1 | . | CASSVGQRGIQYF | TGTGCCAGCAGTGTTGGACAGCGAGGCATTCAGTACTTC
TRBJ1-2 | . | TRBV4-1 | . | CASSHKIGYYGYTF | TGCGCCAGCAGCCACAAGATAGGGTACTATGGCTACACCTTC
TRBJ1-2 | . | TRBV6-5 | TRBD1 | CASSPGQAFYGYTF | TGTGCCAGCAGCCCGGGACAGGCGTTCTATGGCTACACCTTC
TRBJ2-1 | once | TRBV7-7 | TRBD1 | CASSLEGTGDSEQFF | TGTGCTAGCAGCTTAGAGGGAACAGGGGATAGTGAGCAGTTCTTC
TRBJ2-3 | . | TRBV27 | . | CASSSPGRTQYF | TGTGCCAGCAGTAGCCCGGGACGGACGCAGTATTTT
TRBJ2-1 | . | TRBV11-2 | TRBD2 | CASSPDGRERSNEQFF | TGTGCCAGCAGTCCAGATGGGCGGGAGCGCTCCAATGAGCAGTTCTTC
TRBJ1-1 | . | TRBV12-3/TRBV12-4 | . | CASSVDRRSTEAFF | TGTGCCAGCAGTGTCGACAGGAGGAGCACTGAAGCTTTCTTT
TRBJ2-5 | once | TRBV6-1 | . | CASRRADTGGETQYF | TGTGCCAGCAGAAGAGCGGACACCGGTGGAGAGACCCAGTACTTC
TRBJ2-3 | many | TRBV18 | TRBD2 | CASSPGTSGLDTQYF | TGTGCCAGCTCACCCGGGACTAGCGGGTTGGATACGCAGTATTTT
TRBJ2-6 | few | TRBV7-9 | TRBD2 | CASSLVIQLAGGSGANVLTF | TGTGCCAGCAGCTTAGTGATCCAACTAGCGGGGGGATCTGGGGCCAACGTCCTGACTTTC
TRBJ2-3 | few | TRBV7-8 | TRBD2 | CASSLDPWTSGSTDTQYF | TGTGCCAGCAGCTTAGATCCGTGGACTAGCGGTTCCACAGATACGCAGTATTTT
TRBJ2-7 | few | TRBV27 | . | CASSFSGSEQYF | TGTGCCAGCAGTTTCTCGGGGTCCGAGCAGTACTTC
TRBJ2-5 | . | TRBV4-3 | TRBD1 | CASSHYRGRTQETQYF | TGCGCCAGCAGCCACTACAGGGGGAGGACCCAAGAGACCCAGTACTTC
TRBJ2-3 | few | TRBV15 | . | CATSRDRDRDTQYF | TGTGCCACCAGCAGAGATCGGGACCGTGATACGCAGTATTTT
TRBJ1-6 | few | TRBV3-1 | . | CASSQARGGPLHF | TGTGCCAGCAGCCAAGCCCGGGGGGGACCCCTCCACTTT
TRBJ2-4 | . | TRBV20-1 | TRBD2 | CSAKTSGGVNIQYF | TGCAGTGCTAAGACTAGCGGGGGGGTAAACATTCAGTACTTC
TRBJ2-1 | . | TRBV12-5 | . | CASGPSGGNEQFF | TGTGCTAGTGGTCCCTCCGGGGGAAATGAGCAGTTCTTC
TRBJ2-3 | . | TRBV6-5 | . | CASSYGRNTDTQYF | TGTGCCAGCAGTTACGGACGGAACACAGATACGCAGTATTTT
TRBJ2-5 | . | TRBV7-9 | TRBD1 | CAGTRGQAVWETQYF | TGTGCCGGCACCCGGGGACAGGCGGTTTGGGAGACCCAGTACTTC
TRBJ2-6 | once | TRBV7-9 | . | CASSLGVGRAGANVLTF | TGTGCCAGCAGCTTAGGGGTTGGCAGGGCCGGGGCCAACGTCCTGACTTTC
TRBJ2-3 | few | TRBV18 | . | CASSPPILTDTQYF | TGTGCCAGCTCACCACCGATCCTGACAGATACGCAGTATTTT
TRBJ1-2 | . | TRBV29-1 | TRBD1 | CSVQDRVGYTF | TGCAGCGTACAGGACAGGGTCGGCTACACCTTC
TRBJ2-1 | . | TRBV30 | . | CAWSVKGVRGNEQFF | TGTGCCTGGAGTGTAAAGGGTGTTCGAGGAAATGAGCAGTTCTTC
TRBJ2-7 | . | TRBV7-2 | . | CASSRRDNSYEQYF | TGTGCCAGCAGCCGCCGGGACAACTCCTACGAGCAGTACTTC
TRBJ2-1 | . | TRBV20-1 | . | CSGISYNEQFF | TGCAGTGGTATTTCCTACAATGAGCAGTTCTTC
TRBJ1-4 | . | TRBV10-3 | . | CAIREATNEKLFF | TGTGCCATCAGAGAAGCAACTAATGAAAAACTGTTTTTT
TRBJ2-5 | . | TRBV6-1 | TRBD2 | CASSVGLAGGQYF | TGTGCCAGCAGTGTCGGACTAGCGGGGGGACAGTACTTC
TRBJ2-5 | . | TRBV10-3 | TRBD2 | CAIRGTSGSRETQYF | TGTGCCATCAGGGGGACTAGCGGGAGTCGGGAGACCCAGTACTTC
TRBJ1-6 | . | TRBV30 | . | CALNPAGTAWNSPLHF | TGTGCCTTGAATCCAGCCGGTACAGCTTGGAATTCACCCCTCCACTTT
TRBJ1-2 | . | TRBV20-1 | . | CSARVPLVGNYGYTF | TGCAGTGCTAGAGTCCCCCTTGTTGGTAACTATGGCTACACCTTC
TRBJ2-7 | . | TRBV6-6 | TRBD2 | CASHASGGEQYF | TGTGCCAGCCATGCTTCGGGGGGCGAGCAGTACTTC
TRBJ2-3 | . | TRBV6-2/TRBV6-3 | . | CASSRGFDTQYF | TGTGCCAGCAGTCGCGGGTTCGATACGCAGTATTTT
TRBJ2-7 | many | TRBV20-1 | . | CSATDRSPYEQYF | TGCAGTGCCACCGACAGGTCCCCCTACGAGCAGTACTTC
TRBJ2-1 | . | TRBV20-1 | TRBD2 | CSVTGTSLPFQFF | TGCAGTGTCACCGGGACTAGCTTACCTTTTCAGTTCTTC
TRBJ1-1 | . | TRBV7-2 | . | CASSLSPGRNTEAFF | TGTGCCAGCAGCTTAAGCCCAGGTAGGAACACTGAAGCTTTCTTT
TRBJ2-3 | . | TRBV5-1 | TRBD2 | CASSILPPGLAGGQSTDTQYF | TGCGCCAGCAGCATCCTCCCTCCGGGACTAGCGGGGGGACAATCCACAGATACGCAGTATTTT
TRBJ2-1 | . | TRBV7-9 | . | CASSYHSAHNEQFF | TGTGCCAGCAGTTATCATTCCGCTCACAATGAGCAGTTCTTC
TRBJ2-3 | . | TRBV20-1 | . | CSAREYDTQYF | TGCAGTGCTAGAGAATACGATACGCAGTATTTT
TRBJ2-5 | . | TRBV20-1 | . | CSALLPRGAETQYF | TGCAGTGCCCTCCTCCCTAGGGGGGCTGAGACCCAGTACTTC
TRBJ2-3 | . | TRBV9 | TRBD2 | CASSALPTSGATDTQYF | TGTGCCAGCAGCGCCCTCCCGACTAGCGGGGCCACAGATACGCAGTATTTT
TRBJ2-3 | once | TRBV29-1 | TRBD2 | CSVDGKRGEDTQYF | TGCAGCGTTGATGGGAAGCGGGGGGAAGATACGCAGTATTTT
TRBJ2-7 | . | TRBV7-2 | TRBD2 | CASSLQSGDPYEQYF | TGTGCCAGCAGCCTACAAAGCGGGGATCCCTACGAGCAGTACTTC
TRBJ1-2 | . | TRBV5-1 | TRBD1 | CASSQAGQGEDGYTF | TGCGCCAGCAGCCAGGCGGGACAGGGAGAGGATGGCTACACCTTC
TRBJ2-1 | . | TRBV27 | . | CASSLTQSSYNEQFF | TGTGCCAGCAGTTTAACTCAAAGCTCCTACAATGAGCAGTTCTTC
TRBJ2-7 | . | TRBV7-6 | TRBD2 | CASSLSPSGSSYEQYF | TGTGCCAGCAGCTTATCTCCTAGCGGGAGCTCCTACGAGCAGTACTTC
TRBJ2-1 | . | TRBV9 | TRBD2 | CASSVGPAGGGNEQFF | TGTGCCAGCAGCGTAGGCCCAGCGGGAGGGGGTAATGAGCAGTTCTTC
TRBJ2-7 | few | TRBV21-1 | . | CASSKEEYF | TGTGCCAGCAGCAAAGAGGAGTACTTC
TRBJ2-7 | . | TRBV5-1 | TRBD1 | CASSVDRVGYEQYF | TGCGCCAGCAGCGTGGACAGGGTCGGGTACGAGCAGTACTTC